This record concerns one T cell receptor beta chain sequence. Its specificity is unknown. The germline CDR1 and CDR2 sequences are MDHEN and SYDVKM. Trimming shortened V by 3 bases and J by 5 bases, and 11 bases separated the two germline ends. The CDR3 length is 14 residues. This specimen belongs to a study of shared clonotypes between healthy human individuals. General study results and limits: The study generally estimated greater richness for naive than memory subsets.

TCRdb's table, derived via immunoSEQ multiplex PCR, lists solely in-frame clones and lacks some. Here the sample spans about 2.4 million clones, 90% to 95% being singletons. Every contributor of samples was a Caucasian grown-up residing in Nashville, Tennessee. The source is a young man in good health. Some clones in this sample may be carry-over from other donors' samples. This chain uses TRBV28 with TRBJ2-1; unclear D gene. The sequenced material came from naive CD4+ T cells from PBMCs. Subset meaning: CD45RA+ positively selected. CDR3 protein: CASSLESAHNEQFF. CDR3 DNA: TGTGCCAGCAGTTTGGAGAGCGCCCACAATGAGCAGTTCTTC.